This entry features one TCR beta chain sequence. Its antigen remains unknown. V dropped 4 bases and J dropped 4; count of bases not matched to a gene: 7. Germline CDR1 MDHEN, CDR2 SYDVKM. CDR3 length: 15 residues. These data are taken from a study of T cell clonotyping in hematopoietic cell transplantation. Notes on the study in general: Pathologically expanded recipient clonotypes increased progressively from day 30 to day 180 as diversity fell. Few recipient clonotypes overlapped donors; over 95% were de novo at given depth. Higher Inverse Simpson Index values in graft donor and pretransplant recipient predicted broader posttransplant TCR diversity. No sorting was done, leaving CD4 and CD8 contributions mixed.

Some clones are missing from TCRdb's copy, which holds only in-frame ones; the method was immunoSEQ multiplex PCR. The top ten clones hold roughly 28% of a sample with a few thousand clones, roughly 90% of them seen once. The sequenced sample was peripheral blood mononuclear cells, obtained 100 days after allogeneic stem cell transplant. V gene TRBV28 combines with J gene TRBJ1-1; 9 bases align to TRBD1. This TCR was recovered from an older male patient who had an allogeneic stem cell transplant from an unrelated donor, so T cells may come from the graft donor. Some clones in this sample may be carry-over from other donors' samples. The CDR3 DNA reads as TGTGCCAGCAGTTCACCCGGGACAGGGACCACTGAAGCTTTCTTT. Translating gives CASSSPGTGTTEAFF.